Following are 12 T cell receptor beta chains from one sample sequenced in a study of blood T cell repertoires in COVID-19. TCRdb's copy holds only in-frame clones and misses some; the assay was immunoSEQ multiplex PCR. The data show about 190,000 clones, around 82% seen once. The specimen sequenced was PBMCs or T cells enriched from blood (not recorded which). These receptors all come from a woman aged 55-70 years with acute COVID-19.

In its sample, this clone was seen many times. DNA of the CDR3: TGTGCCTCGTCAATACCCCCGAGAAACTATGGCTACACCTTC. This codes for CASSIPPRNYGYTF. The rearrangement links TRBV19 to TRBJ1-2; D gene ambiguous. The germline V gene encodes CDR1 LNHDA and CDR2 SQIVND (reference sequence). V lost 11 bases to trimming and J lost 2 bases, with 18 bases between them. The length of the CDR3 is 14 residues.

The chain links TRBV24-1 to TRBJ2-1; 8 bases align to TRBD2. The ends lost 3 bases at V and 6 bases at J; junction bases unmatched: 12. Germline CDR1 and CDR2: KGHDR and SFDVKD. The CDR3 length is 17 residues. CDR3 DNA: TGTGCCACCAGTGATCTAGGTAGTGCGGGAGGCGCCAATGAGCAGTTCTTC. It is translated as CATSDLGSAGGANEQFF.

The chain combines TRBV3-1 (or the pseudogene TRBV3-2) with TRBJ1-1; D possibly corresponds to TRBD1 (6 bases). Germline V gene data show CDR1 as LGHDT and CDR2 as YNNKEL (reference sequence). Trimming left V 1 base short and J 11 bases short, with 17 bases between. CDR3 size: 14 residues. CDR3 in amino acids: CASSQVSPGVGAFF. As DNA, the CDR3 is TGTGCCAGCAGCCAAGTCTCCCCAGGGGTCGGTGCTTTCTTT.

V and J are TRBV25-1 and TRBJ1-2, with a tentative D call TRBD1 (6 bases). Between the trimmed V and J ends, which lost 9 bases and 0 bases, there was a span of 14 bases. The V gene's germline CDR1 is MGHDK and CDR2 SYGVNS. The CDR3 has 14 residues. CDR3 amino acids: CARGPRGPNYGYTF. The CDR3 DNA sequence: TGTGCCAGGGGACCCAGGGGCCCTAACTATGGCTACACCTTC.

The rearrangement links TRBV6-5 to TRBJ2-5; TRBD1 is a possible D gene (5 bases). In germline, CDR1 is MNHEY, CDR2 SVGAGI. The CDR3 runs to 13 residues. Trimming removed 0 bases at V and 5 bases at J, with 7 bases between. The CDR3 region is CASSYSWGETQYF. The CDR3 nucleotides are TGTGCCAGCAGTTACTCGTGGGGCGAGACCCAGTACTTC.

The chain employs TRBV6-5 and TRBJ1-2; 8 bases fit TRBD1. Looked up from germline, CDR1 is MNHEY and CDR2 is SVGAGI. CDR3 length: 13 amino acids. The V gene end was trimmed by 7 bases and the J gene end by 4 bases; junction bases not matched to a gene: 5. CDR3 in amino acids: CASIRQGPYGYTF. In nucleotides, the CDR3 is TGTGCCAGCATCCGACAGGGGCCCTATGGCTACACCTTC.

The chain has TRBV27 and TRBJ1-2; a possible D gene is TRBD1 (6 bases). This CDR3 is 13 amino acids long. Trimming pared 6 bases from V and 3 bases from J, leaving 11 bases between. CDR1 and CDR2 (germline): MNHEY, SMNVEV (reference sequence). The CDR3 DNA follows: TGTGCCAGCAGCTCCAGGGGATACTATGGCTACACCTTC. It codes for CASSSRGYYGYTF.

The chain has TRBV27 and TRBJ1-4; the D gene is possibly TRBD1 (5 bases). The CDR3 is 16 amino acids. V was pared by 7 bases and J by 8 bases, with 23 bases between. Germline V gives CDR1 MNHEY, CDR2 SMNVEV (reference sequence). CDR3 residues: CASTPGGSFIGEKLFF. The CDR3 DNA reads TGTGCCAGCACCCCGGGGGGATCGTTTATCGGCGAAAAACTGTTTTTT.

This clone has ten or more counts. This chain links TRBV6-2 or TRBV6-3 with TRBJ2-2; possibly TRBD1 for D (6 bases). The germline V gene has CDR1 MNHEY and CDR2 SVGEGT. V lost 6 bases, J lost 5 bases, and 16 bases lay in between. The CDR3 length is 15 residues. CDR3 bases: TGTGCCAGCAGCCTTACAGGGTTAGAAACCGGGGAGCTGTTTTTT. As protein: CASSLTGLETGELFF.

This chain uses TRBV6-5 with TRBJ1-6, with D unresolved. The CDR3 spans 15 residues. V lost 0 bases to trimming and J lost 11 bases, with 14 bases between them. Germline V gene data show CDR1 as MNHEY and CDR2 as SVGAGI. The CDR3 region is CASSYSGRSPTPLHF. In nucleotides, the CDR3 is TGTGCCAGCAGTTACTCTGGGAGGAGTCCCACACCCCTCCACTTT.

This chain connects TRBV4-3 to TRBJ1-6; 8 positions match TRBD1. The V segment lost 0 bases and the J segment 7 bases; nucleotides outside the gene matches: 11. The CDR3 sequence is 18 residues long. Looked up from germline, CDR1 is LGHNA and CDR2 is YSLEER. CDR3 coding DNA: TGCGCCAGCAGCCAAGAGGCGACAGGGGCAGGGAACAATTCACCCCTCCACTTT. Its translation is CASSQEATGAGNNSPLHF.

The chain uses TRBV5-1 and TRBJ2-7, with no clear D. Germline V gene sequence: CDR1 SGHRS, CDR2 YFSETQ. The CDR3 runs to 15 residues. V lost 0 bases, J lost 2 bases, and 12 bases lay in between. CDR3: CASSLAQNQPYEQYF. CDR3 DNA: TGCGCCAGCAGCTTGGCACAGAACCAGCCCTACGAGCAGTACTTC. The complete variable domain, with remaining parts taken from reference TRBV5-1 and TRBJ2-7, reads KAGVTQTPRYLIKTRGQQVTLSCSPISGHRSVSWYQQTPGQGLQFLFEYFSETQRNKGNFPGRFSGRQFSNSRSEMNVSTLELGDSALYLCASSLAQNQPYEQYFGPGTRLTVT.